The source of this T cell receptor (beta chain) is a study of blood T cell repertoires in COVID-19. Symptom resolution, clearance, or two negative PCRs marked the recovered donors of Cohort 3. V dropped 1 base and J dropped 1 base, with 20 bases sitting between them. The CDR3 extends over 18 amino acids. Germline assignment: CDR1 SGHNT and CDR2 YYREEE (reference sequence). Original methodology: Amplification from reference gene primers served as the basis for estimated nucleated cell counts. Libraries were prepared by immunoSEQ multiplex PCR; TCRdb keeps only in-frame clonotypes and omits some of them. D and trimming were read from the DNA, whereas the V and J calls and clone size are those reported in that table. The sample lists some 390,000 clones; around nine tenths were seen once.

The material sequenced was PBMCs or T cells enriched from blood (not recorded which). The chain uses TRBV5-4 and TRBJ2-5, with a tentative D call TRBD2 (6 bases). This clonotype was sampled from a woman between 25 and 40 years old who had recovered from COVID-19. CDR3 loop: CASSLSGGRGWLQETQYF. The CDR3 region has the DNA TGTGCCAGCAGCTTGTCGGGTGGTCGGGGGTGGCTCCAAGAGACCCAGTACTTC.